The entry below gives a single T cell receptor beta chain sequence along with its context. Its antigen remains unidentified. No per-base quality is available; no much larger clone lies one base away. This sample was included in a study of a mutant IDH1 vaccine in newly diagnosed glioma listed by TCRdb under 2021. As for the study more broadly: In the chemotherapy-containing groups, vaccination started alongside temozolomide cycles, whereas in patients who had radiotherapy alone it started 4-6 weeks after radiotherapy. Of the roughly 34 treated patients, about 62% were male and about 38% were female, and the mean age was approximately 39 years. Prior to enrollment, patients had been given standard therapy consisting of radiotherapy alone, temozolomide alone, or radiochemotherapy with temozolomide, with the combination given to most patients. The week-35 safety follow-up took place at visit V12, and the week-47 end of study took place at visit V13. Peripheral blood was drawn at six visits: V03 (baseline), V05, V07, V10, V12 and V13. Longitudinal TCRB deep sequencing was done for 20 to 25 treated patients, wherever samples were available for exploratory analyses. The research as a whole found: Availability determined which PBMC samples were chosen for TCRB deep sequencing. The authors noted that analyses of patient blood samples could not be reproduced because of sample limitations. Pseudoprogression appeared unrelated to alterations in the top peripheral T cell clonotypes detected by TCRB sequencing. Vaccine-induced immune responses across multiple MHC alleles were detected in around 92% of patients.

The library was made by the immunoSEQ multiplex PCR assay. Rearranged TCR beta chain sequences were amplified using the hsTCRB Kit according to the manufacturer's protocol. TCRB libraries were sequenced on an Illumina MiSeq. Regarding the original processing steps: Demultiplexing, trimming and gene mapping were performed with the kit vendor's proprietary platform. In TCRdb, the immuneACCESS table is reduced to in-frame sequences with V and J assigned. These tables do not hold every clone; where another copy was compared, an unresolved V gene accounts for under half, and the others remain unexplained. V and J calls and clone size are given by that table; D and trimming were obtained from the DNA. The sample table holds tens of thousands of clones, of which about 65% were seen once. About 5% of the sample is in the top ten clones. The time point label of this sample denotes: week 47, end of study. Each vaccine dose, consisting of 300 ug of a 20-mer mutant IDH1 peptide in Montanide, was administered subcutaneously with topical imiquimod. Patients received eight vaccinations in weeks 1, 3, 5, 7, 11, 15, 19 and 23, corresponding to visits V03 through V10. Donors had newly diagnosed WHO grade 3 or 4 IDH1-mutant astrocytomas with loss of nuclear ATRX. The samples were drawn from NOA16, a multicentre, single-arm, open-label phase I trial in Germany that tested a mutant IDH1 peptide vaccine in humans for the first time. Genomic DNA for TCRB sequencing was isolated from EDTA blood with the DNeasy Blood and Tissue Kit.

The CDR3 contains 16 residues, cysteine and phenylalanine counted. Of the read, only the CDR3 DNA is kept; its 48 bases are in frame from base 1. V sheds 3 bases and J sheds 1 base, leaving 13 bases between their ends. From a lookup of the germline V gene (reference sequence), CDR1 and CDR2 are MNHNY and SVGAGI. The source of this sequence is a man aged 35 to 55 with glioma. Some clones in this sample may be carry-over from other donors' samples. This specimen was peripheral blood mononuclear cells (PBMCs), taken from a glioma patient whose treatment included an IDH1 peptide vaccine. The V and J segments used are TRBV6-6 and TRBJ1-5; no D gene is confidently identified. CDR3 region: CASSYEGVISNQPQHF. The DNA sequence reads TGTGCCAGCAGTTATGAAGGAGTTATCAGCAATCAGCCCCAGCATTTT.